This record covers a single T cell receptor beta chain. Its antigen is unidentified. Germline V lookup: CDR1 SGHTA, CDR2 FQGNSA. There are 16 residues in the CDR3. Donors were healthy Caucasian individuals from Russia aged about 6 to 90. These data belong to a study of blood T cells in healthy people across ages. PCR was performed a second time for roughly 7 to 11 cycles using a sample-barcoded 5' primer and a J-beta primer mix. CDR3-containing paired-end reads numbering at least 2.5 million came from each sample. TCRdb reprocessed the 5' RACE reads via MiXCR and lists one record per CDR3 protein. The repertoire holds hundreds of thousands of distinct CDR3 sequences, with 49% as singletons. Study results and caveats: It was not known whether donors were CMV positive (a possible confounder of expanded clonotype changes).

The receptor was derived from a woman aged 55-69 years in good health. V and J are TRBV7-2 and TRBJ2-1, with 14 bases matching TRBD2. The J call may not be correct, given that the DNA end is closer to TRBJ2-7. Material for sequencing was blood. The CDR3 loop reads CASSIMGLAGANEQYF. The CDR3 DNA follows: TGTGCCAGCAGCATTATGGGACTAGCGGGAGCGAATGAGCAGTACTTC.